This T cell receptor beta chain was sequenced for a study of Ad26.COV2.S vaccination and SARS-CoV-2 variants. Turning to the study itself: The study gave Ad26.COV2.S intramuscularly, once or twice 56 days apart. Findings and limits, study-wide: Substantial response breadth was reportedly seen for spike-specific CD8+ and CD4+ T cells after vaccination.

Germline V gene lookup returns CDR1 SNHLY and CDR2 FYNNEI. Trimming took 1 base from V and 4 from J, leaving 5 bases between them. CDR3 length equals 13 residues. As to treatment: around 19 received Ad26.COV2.S at low or high dose, single or two shots; 5 received placebo; per-sample allocation not given. Samples came from day 63 after the first vaccine or placebo injection. Libraries were prepared by immunoSEQ multiplex PCR; TCRdb keeps only in-frame clonotypes and omits some of them. The sample contains some 480,000 clones, roughly 85% of which appear only once. Remarks on this clone: Antigen unknown.

The sequence was obtained from a person between 18 and 60 years old who received the Ad26.COV2.S COVID-19 vaccine or a placebo. The material was peripheral blood, obtained in a trial of Ad26.COV2.S vaccine versus placebo. The chain uses TRBV2 and TRBJ2-1; D gene ambiguous. The CDR3 protein is CASSEVSYNEQFF. The CDR3 DNA reads TGTGCCAGCAGTGAAGTCTCGTACAATGAGCAGTTCTTC.